This T cell receptor beta chain derives from a study of T cells after yellow fever vaccination. V lost 6 bases, J lost 4 bases, and 4 bases stayed unmatched. The CDR3 sequence is 15 residues long. Germline V gives CDR1 KGHSH, CDR2 LQKENI. A few counts support this clonotype. TCRdb re-analysed the 5' RACE reads in MiXCR, keeping a single row per CDR3 protein. The sample has around 500,000 distinct CDR3 sequences; just over 20% are singletons. This sample comprised PBMCs, obtained roughly 20 days after the first yellow fever vaccination. This sequence joins TRBV18 and TRBJ2-2; 11 bases are shared with TRBD1. The receptor was isolated from a man younger than 35 who received the YFV17D yellow fever vaccine. CDR3 coding DNA: TGTGCCAGCTCCCGAGGGACAGGGGGCACCGGGGAGCTGTTTTTT. It encodes CASSRGTGGTGELFF.